This T cell receptor beta chain was found in a study of shared clonotypes between healthy human individuals. The overall study: The study used three CD4 naive, three CD4 memory, two CD8 naive and one CD8 memory plate per donor.

Study findings and constraints: What rarefaction showed was incomplete sorted-subset sequencing despite large depth.

About 30,000 T cell genomes (around 200 ng DNA) went into each sorted-subset replicate. The table came from immunoSEQ multiplex PCR; TCRdb's copy has only in-frame clones and leaves some out. The sample holds 2 million to 3 million clones, 93% seen once. In regard to this clone: Its antigen is unknown.

It was into CD45RA+ naive and CD45RA-negative memory subsets that the CD4+ cells were split. The CDR3 runs to 14 residues. CDR1 is WNHNN, CDR2 SYGVQD, per germline (reference sequence). The V end was cut by 5 bases, the J end by 5 bases, with 13 bases between. This chain uses TRBV10-1 with TRBJ2-1; D possibly corresponds to TRBD2 (5 bases). What was sequenced was naive CD4+ T cells from PBMCs. The subset denotes: CD45RA+ positively selected. This TCR was sampled from a man younger than 30 in good health. Some clones in this sample may be carry-over from other donors' samples. CDR3 nucleotide sequence: TGCGCCAGCAGTCGAGGGAGATTTGACAATGAGCAGTTCTTC. Protein: CASSRGRFDNEQFF.